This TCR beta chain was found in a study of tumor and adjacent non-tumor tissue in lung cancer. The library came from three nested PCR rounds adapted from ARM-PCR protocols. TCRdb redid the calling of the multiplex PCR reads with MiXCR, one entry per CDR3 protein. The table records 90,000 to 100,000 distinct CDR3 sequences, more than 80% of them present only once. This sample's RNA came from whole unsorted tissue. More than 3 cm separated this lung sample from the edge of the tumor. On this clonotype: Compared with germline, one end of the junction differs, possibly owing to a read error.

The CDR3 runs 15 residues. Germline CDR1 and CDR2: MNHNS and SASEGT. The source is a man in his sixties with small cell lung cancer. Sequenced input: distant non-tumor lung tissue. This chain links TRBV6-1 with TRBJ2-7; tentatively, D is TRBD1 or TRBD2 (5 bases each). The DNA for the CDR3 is TGTGTCAGCAGTGGTTCGGGGCTCACCGTCTACGAGCAGTACTTC. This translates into CVSSGSGLTVYEQYF.